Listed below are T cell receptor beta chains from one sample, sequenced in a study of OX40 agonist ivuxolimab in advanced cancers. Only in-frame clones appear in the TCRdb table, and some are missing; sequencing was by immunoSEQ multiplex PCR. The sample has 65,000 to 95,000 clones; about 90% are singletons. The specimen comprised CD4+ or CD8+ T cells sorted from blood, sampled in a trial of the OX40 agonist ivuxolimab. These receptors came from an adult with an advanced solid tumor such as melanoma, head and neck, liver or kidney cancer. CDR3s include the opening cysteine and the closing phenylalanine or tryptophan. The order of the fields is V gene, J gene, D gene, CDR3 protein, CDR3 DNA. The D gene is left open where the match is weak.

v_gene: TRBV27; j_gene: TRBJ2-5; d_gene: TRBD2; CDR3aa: CASRPRGEETQYF; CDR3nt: TGTGCCAGCAGACCCCGGGGGGAAGAGACCCAGTACTTC
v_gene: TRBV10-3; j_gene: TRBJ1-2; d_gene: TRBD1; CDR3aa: CAIRTGDEYGYTF; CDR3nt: TGTGCCATCAGGACAGGGGACGAATATGGCTACACCTTC
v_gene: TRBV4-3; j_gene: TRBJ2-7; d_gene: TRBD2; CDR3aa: CASSQEVLAGAGEQYF; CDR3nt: TGCGCCAGCAGCCAAGAGGTTCTAGCGGGGGCGGGGGAGCAGTACTTC
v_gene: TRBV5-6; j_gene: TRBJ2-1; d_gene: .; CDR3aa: CASSLAGTLNEQFF; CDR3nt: TGTGCCAGCAGCTTGGCCGGGACTCTAAATGAGCAGTTCTTC
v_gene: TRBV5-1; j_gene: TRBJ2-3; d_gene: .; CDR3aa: CASSLESTTDTQYF; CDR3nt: TGCGCCAGCAGCTTGGAGTCCACCACAGATACGCAGTATTTT
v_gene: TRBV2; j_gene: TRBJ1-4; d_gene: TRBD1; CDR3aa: CASRGTVATNEKLFF; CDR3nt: TGTGCCAGCAGGGGGACAGTTGCAACTAATGAAAAACTGTTTTTT
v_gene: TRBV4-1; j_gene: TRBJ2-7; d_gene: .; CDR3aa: CASSQVRDNYEQYF; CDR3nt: TGCGCCAGCAGCCAAGTCCGGGACAACTACGAGCAGTACTTC
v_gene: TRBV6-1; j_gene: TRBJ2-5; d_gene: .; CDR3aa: CASRLLGPQETQYF; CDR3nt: TGTGCCAGCAGATTGTTGGGACCTCAAGAGACCCAGTACTTC
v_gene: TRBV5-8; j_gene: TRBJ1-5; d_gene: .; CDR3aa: CASSYTGPGQPQHF; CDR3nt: TGTGCCAGCAGCTACACAGGGCCCGGTCAGCCCCAGCATTTT
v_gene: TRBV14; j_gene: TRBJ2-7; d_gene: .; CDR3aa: CASSDRDFSYEQYF; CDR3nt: TGTGCCAGCAGCGACCGGGACTTTTCCTACGAGCAGTACTTC
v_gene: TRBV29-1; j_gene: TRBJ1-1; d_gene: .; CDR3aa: CSVENRFEAFF; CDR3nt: TGCAGCGTTGAAAACAGGTTTGAAGCTTTCTTT
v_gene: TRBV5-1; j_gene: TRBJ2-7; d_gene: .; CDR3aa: CASRAGTGSPYEQYF; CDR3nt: TGCGCCAGCAGGGCCGGGACGGGTAGCCCCTACGAGCAGTACTTC
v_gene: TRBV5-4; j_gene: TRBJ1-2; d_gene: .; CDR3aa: CASSLAAYGYTF; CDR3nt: TGTGCCAGCAGCTTGGCGGCCTATGGCTACACCTTC
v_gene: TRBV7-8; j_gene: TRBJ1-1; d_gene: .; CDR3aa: CASSFTHTSGRAGGAFF; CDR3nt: TGTGCCAGCAGCTTCACCCACACCTCAGGAAGGGCAGGAGGGGCTTTCTTT
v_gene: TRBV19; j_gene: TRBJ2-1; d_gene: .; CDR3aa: CASSIGGNNEQFF; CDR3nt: TGTGCCAGTAGTATAGGGGGGAACAATGAGCAGTTCTTC
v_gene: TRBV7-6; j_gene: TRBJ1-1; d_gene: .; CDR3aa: CASSLAGDGGTEAFF; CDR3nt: TGTGCCAGCAGCTTAGCAGGGGATGGGGGCACTGAAGCTTTCTTT
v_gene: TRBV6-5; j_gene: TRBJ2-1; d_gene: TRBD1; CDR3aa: CASSYGQEYNEQFF; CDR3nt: TGTGCCAGCAGTTACGGACAGGAGTACAATGAGCAGTTCTTC
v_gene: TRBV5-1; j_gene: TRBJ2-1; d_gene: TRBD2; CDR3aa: CASSLGLAGGPSSNEQFF; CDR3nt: TGCGCCAGCAGCTTAGGACTAGCGGGGGGGCCTTCAAGTAATGAGCAGTTCTTC
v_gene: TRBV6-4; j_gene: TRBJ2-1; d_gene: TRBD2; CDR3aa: CASSASPERDYNEQFF; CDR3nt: TGTGCCAGCAGTGCTTCCCCTGAGCGGGATTACAATGAGCAGTTCTTC
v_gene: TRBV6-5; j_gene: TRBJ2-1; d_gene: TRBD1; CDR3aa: CASSPTGPAYNEQFF; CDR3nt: TGTGCCAGCAGTCCGACAGGGCCTGCCTACAATGAGCAGTTCTTC